This T cell receptor (beta chain) appears in the sequencing data of a study of control samples from healthy donors and cancer patients. Per germline, CDR1 KGHSH and CDR2 LQKENI. V lost 0 bases and J 8 bases, leaving 10 bases between the germline ends. This CDR3 spans 14 amino acids. Only in-frame clones appear in the TCRdb table, and some are missing; sequencing was by immunoSEQ multiplex PCR. The top ten clones hold nearly 6% of a sample with tens of thousands of clones, around 90% of them seen once. This chain connects TRBV18 to TRBJ1-4, with D possibly being TRBD1 (5 bases). Specimen: PBMCs. This sequence was found in a man aged 55-75 years with colorectal cancer. CDR3 loop: CASSPPSTAEKLFF. The CDR3 DNA sequence: TGTGCCAGCTCACCACCGTCGACAGCCGAAAAACTGTTTTTT.